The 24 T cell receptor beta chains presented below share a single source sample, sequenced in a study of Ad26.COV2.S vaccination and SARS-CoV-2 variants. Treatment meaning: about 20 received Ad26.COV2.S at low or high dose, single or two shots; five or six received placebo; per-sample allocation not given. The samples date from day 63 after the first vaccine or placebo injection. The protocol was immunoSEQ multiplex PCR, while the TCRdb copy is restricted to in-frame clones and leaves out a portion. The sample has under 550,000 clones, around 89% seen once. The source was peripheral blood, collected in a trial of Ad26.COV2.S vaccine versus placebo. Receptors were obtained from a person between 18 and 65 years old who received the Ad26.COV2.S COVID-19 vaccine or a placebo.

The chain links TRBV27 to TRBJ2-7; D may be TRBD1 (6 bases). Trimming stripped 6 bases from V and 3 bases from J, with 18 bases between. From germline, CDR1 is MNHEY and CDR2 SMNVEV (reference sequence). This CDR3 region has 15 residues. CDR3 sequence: CASRPGREGGYEQYF. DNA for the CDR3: TGTGCCAGCAGACCCGGACGCGAAGGGGGCTACGAGCAGTACTTC.

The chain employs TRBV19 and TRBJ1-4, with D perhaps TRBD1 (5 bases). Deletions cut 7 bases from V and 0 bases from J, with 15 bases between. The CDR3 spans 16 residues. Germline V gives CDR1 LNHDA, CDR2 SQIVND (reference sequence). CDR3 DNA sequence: TGTGCCAGTATCGATCGACAGTCTGCAACTAATGAAAAACTGTTTTTT. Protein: CASIDRQSATNEKLFF.

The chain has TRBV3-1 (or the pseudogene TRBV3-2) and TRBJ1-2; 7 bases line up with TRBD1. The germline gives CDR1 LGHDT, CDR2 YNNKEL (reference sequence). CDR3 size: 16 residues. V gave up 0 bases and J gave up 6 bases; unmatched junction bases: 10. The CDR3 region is CASSQEALGQKNGYTF. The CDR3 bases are TGTGCCAGCAGCCAAGAGGCGTTGGGACAGAAGAATGGCTACACCTTC.

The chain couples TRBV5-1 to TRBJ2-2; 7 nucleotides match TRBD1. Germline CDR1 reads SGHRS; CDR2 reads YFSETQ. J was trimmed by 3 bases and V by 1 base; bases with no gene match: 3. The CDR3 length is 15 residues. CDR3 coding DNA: TGCGCCAGCAGCTTGAGGGGGCTTGACACCGGGGAGCTGTTTTTT. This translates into CASSLRGLDTGELFF.

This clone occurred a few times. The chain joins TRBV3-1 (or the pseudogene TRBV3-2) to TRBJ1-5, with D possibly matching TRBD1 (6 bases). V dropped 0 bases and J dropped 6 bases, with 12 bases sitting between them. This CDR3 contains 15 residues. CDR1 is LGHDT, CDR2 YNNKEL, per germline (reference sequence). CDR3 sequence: CASSQDGGLGQPQHF. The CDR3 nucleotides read TGTGCCAGCAGCCAAGATGGGGGGCTTGGTCAGCCCCAGCATTTT.

CDR3: CASSQSRAESPLHF. For the CDR3, the DNA is TGTGCCAGCAGCCAATCCCGGGCTGAATCACCCCTCCACTTT. The chain carries TRBV16 and TRBJ1-6, with D unclear. Trimming removed 0 bases from V and 10 bases from J, with 10 bases in between. This CDR3 is built from 14 residues. CDR1 is KGHSY, CDR2 FQNENV, per germline. The full variable domain, in which reference TRBV16 and TRBJ1-6 provide the parts outside the CDR3, is GEEVAQTPKHLVRGEGQKAKLYCAPIKGHSYVFWYQQVLKNEFKFLISFQNENVFDETGMPKERFSAKCLPNSPCSLEIQATKLEDSAVYFCASSQSRAESPLHFGNGTRLTVT.

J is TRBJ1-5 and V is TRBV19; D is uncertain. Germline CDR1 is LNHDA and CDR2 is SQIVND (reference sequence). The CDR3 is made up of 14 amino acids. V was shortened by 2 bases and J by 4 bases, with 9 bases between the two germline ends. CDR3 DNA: TGTGCCAGTAGTATATCCGTGTTGAATCAGCCCCAGCATTTT. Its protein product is CASSISVLNQPQHF.

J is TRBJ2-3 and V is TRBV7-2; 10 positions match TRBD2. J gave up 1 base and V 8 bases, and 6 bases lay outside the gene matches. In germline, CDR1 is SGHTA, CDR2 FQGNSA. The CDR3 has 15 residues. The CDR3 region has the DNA TGTGCCAGCCATCAACTAGCGGGGCGCACAGATACGCAGTATTTT. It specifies CASHQLAGRTDTQYF. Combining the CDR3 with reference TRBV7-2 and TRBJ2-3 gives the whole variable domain GAGVSQSPSNKVTEKGKDVELRCDPISGHTALYWYRQSLGQGLEFLIYFQGNSAPDKSGLPSDRFSAERTGGSVSTLTIQRTQQEDSAVYLCASHQLAGRTDTQYFGPGTRLTVL.

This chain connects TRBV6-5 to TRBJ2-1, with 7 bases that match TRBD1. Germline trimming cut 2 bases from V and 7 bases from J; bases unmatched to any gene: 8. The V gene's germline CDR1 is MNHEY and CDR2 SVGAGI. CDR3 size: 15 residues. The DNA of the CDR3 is TGTGCCAGCAGTTACAGTCAGGGGGAAGGGAATGAGCAGTTCTTC. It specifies CASSYSQGEGNEQFF.

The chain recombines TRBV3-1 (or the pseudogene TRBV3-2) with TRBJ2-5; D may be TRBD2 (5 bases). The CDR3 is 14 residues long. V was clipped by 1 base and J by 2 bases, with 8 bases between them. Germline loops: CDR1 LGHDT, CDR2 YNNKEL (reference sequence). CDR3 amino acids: CASSQGVAQETQYF. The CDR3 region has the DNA TGTGCCAGCAGCCAAGGGGTAGCGCAAGAGACCCAGTACTTC.

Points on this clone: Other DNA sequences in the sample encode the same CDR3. CDR3 DNA sequence: TGTGCCAGCAGTTTCCGAGAGACCCAGTACTTC. Its protein product is CASSFRETQYF. The chain employs TRBV12-3 or TRBV12-4 and TRBJ2-5; D gene ambiguous. Between the trimmed V and J ends, which lost 3 bases and 4 bases, there was a span of 3 bases. The CDR3 sequence is 11 residues long.

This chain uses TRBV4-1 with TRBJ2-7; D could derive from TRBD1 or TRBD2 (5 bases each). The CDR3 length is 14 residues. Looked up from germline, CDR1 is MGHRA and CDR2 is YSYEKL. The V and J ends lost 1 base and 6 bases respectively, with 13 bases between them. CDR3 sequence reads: CASSQGVRGGEQYF. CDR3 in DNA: TGCGCCAGCAGCCAAGGAGTTCGTGGGGGCGAGCAGTACTTC.

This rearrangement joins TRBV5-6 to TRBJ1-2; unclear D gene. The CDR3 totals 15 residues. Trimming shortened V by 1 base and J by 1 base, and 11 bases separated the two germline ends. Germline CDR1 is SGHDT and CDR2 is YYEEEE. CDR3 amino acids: CASSLLGPFNYGYTF. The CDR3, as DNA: TGTGCCAGCAGCTTGCTGGGTCCTTTTAACTATGGCTACACCTTC.

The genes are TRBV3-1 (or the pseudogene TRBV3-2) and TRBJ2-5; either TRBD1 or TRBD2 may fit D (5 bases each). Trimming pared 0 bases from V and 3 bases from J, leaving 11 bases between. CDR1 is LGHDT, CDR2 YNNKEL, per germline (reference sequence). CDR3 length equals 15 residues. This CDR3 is CASSQDGVGEETQYF. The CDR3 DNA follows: TGTGCCAGCAGCCAAGATGGGGTGGGGGAAGAGACCCAGTACTTC.

The CDR3 loop reads CATSRGLAGGERDEQFF. CDR3 bases: TGTGCCACCAGCCGCGGACTAGCGGGGGGGGAGAGGGATGAGCAGTTCTTC. V is TRBV15 and J is TRBJ2-1, with 15 bases fitting TRBD2. The J segment lost 8 bases and the V segment lost 5 bases, leaving 10 bases of the junction unmatched. The V gene's germline CDR1 is LNHNV and CDR2 YYDKDF (reference sequence). This CDR3 is 17 amino acids long.

CDR3 nucleotide sequence: TGTGCCAGTAGTTCACAGGGATTACAGCCCCAGCATTTT. It translates to CASSSQGLQPQHF. This chain links TRBV19 with TRBJ1-5; a weak D match, TRBD1 (6 bases). This CDR3 has 13 residues. Trimming took off 5 bases at V and 7 bases at J, with 12 bases between the two ends. In germline, CDR1 is LNHDA, CDR2 SQIVND (reference sequence).

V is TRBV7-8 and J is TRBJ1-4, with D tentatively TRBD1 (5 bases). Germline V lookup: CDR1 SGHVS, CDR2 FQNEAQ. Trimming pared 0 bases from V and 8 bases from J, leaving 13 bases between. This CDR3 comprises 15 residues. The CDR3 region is CASSLAARVTEKLFF. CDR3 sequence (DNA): TGTGCCAGCAGCTTAGCGGCCAGGGTCACGGAAAAACTGTTTTTT.

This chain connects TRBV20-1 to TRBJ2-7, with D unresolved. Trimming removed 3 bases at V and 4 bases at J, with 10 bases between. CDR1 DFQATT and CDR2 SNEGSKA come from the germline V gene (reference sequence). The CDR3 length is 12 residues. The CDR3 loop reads CSASFTAYEQYF. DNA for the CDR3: TGCAGTGCTAGTTTCACTGCTTACGAGCAGTACTTC.

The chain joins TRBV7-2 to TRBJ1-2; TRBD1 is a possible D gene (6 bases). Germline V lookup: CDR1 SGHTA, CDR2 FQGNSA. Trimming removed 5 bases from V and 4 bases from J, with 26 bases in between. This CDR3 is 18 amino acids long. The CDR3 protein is CASSPLNGGGPSIYGYTF. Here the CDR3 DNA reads TGTGCCAGCAGCCCTTTAAATGGCGGGGGGCCGTCGATCTATGGCTACACCTTC.

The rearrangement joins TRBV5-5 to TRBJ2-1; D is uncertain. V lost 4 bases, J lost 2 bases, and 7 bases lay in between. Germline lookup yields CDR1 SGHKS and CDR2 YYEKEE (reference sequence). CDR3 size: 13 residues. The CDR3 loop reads CASSLSAYNEQFF. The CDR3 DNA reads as TGTGCCAGCAGCCTGTCGGCCTACAATGAGCAGTTCTTC.

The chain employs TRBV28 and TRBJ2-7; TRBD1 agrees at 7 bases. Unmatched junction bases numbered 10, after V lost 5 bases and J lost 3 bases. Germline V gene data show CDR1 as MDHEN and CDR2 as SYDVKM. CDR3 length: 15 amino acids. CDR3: CASSMAWTGNYEQYF. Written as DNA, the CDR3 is TGTGCCAGCAGTATGGCCTGGACAGGCAACTACGAGCAGTACTTC.

CDR3 sequence: CASSLASGTDTQYF. The CDR3 DNA follows: TGTGCCAGCAGCTTAGCCAGTGGCACAGATACGCAGTATTTT. The chain combines TRBV7-9 with TRBJ2-3, with D unclear. Trimming shortened V by 0 bases and J by 1 base, and 5 bases separated the two germline ends. Germline V gene lookup returns CDR1 SEHNR and CDR2 FQNEAQ (reference sequence). The CDR3 covers 14 residues.

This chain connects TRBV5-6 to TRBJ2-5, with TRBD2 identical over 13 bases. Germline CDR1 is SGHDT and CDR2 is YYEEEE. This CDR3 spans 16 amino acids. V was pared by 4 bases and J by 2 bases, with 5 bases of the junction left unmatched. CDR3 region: CASSGLAGVLQETQYF. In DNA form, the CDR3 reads TGTGCCAGCAGCGGACTAGCGGGGGTATTACAAGAGACCCAGTACTTC.

CDR3 bases: TGTGCCAGCAGCTTTAGTGGGGGGGAGACCCAGTACTTC. It encodes CASSFSGGETQYF. The rearrangement links TRBV7-3 to TRBJ2-5, with D possibly matching TRBD2 (6 bases). V was shortened by 3 bases and J by 5 bases, with 10 bases between the two germline ends. The CDR3 has 13 residues. The germline CDR1 and CDR2 sequences are SGHTA and FQGTGA.